The 12 T cell receptor beta chains presented below share a single source sample, sequenced in a study of vaccination effects on CD4 cells after COVID-19. Profiling relied on immunoSEQ multiplex PCR, and the TCRdb table lists in-frame clones only, not all of them. This table holds 65,000 to 70,000 clones, roughly 76% found once. Before any sequencing was done, the ViraFEST assay used viral peptide pools to expand antigen-specific CD4+ T cells. Investigators separated out CD4+ T cells once approximately 11 days of culture had passed. Each person got two doses of an mRNA SARS-CoV-2 vaccine, BNT162b2 or mRNA-1273. These receptors are not linked to any known antigen. The starting material was CD4+ T cells from PBMCs cultured with HCoV-OC43 spike peptides, obtained after COVID-19 vaccination. Regarding subset: HCoV-OC43 spike overlapping peptide pool stimulation. These receptors originate from a human donor who received a COVID-19 vaccine.

V and J are TRBV14 and TRBJ1-3; 10 bases match TRBD1. The germline V gene has CDR1 SGHDN and CDR2 FVKESK. The CDR3 covers 16 residues. Trimming removed 6 bases from V and 2 bases from J; junction bases left unmatched: 7. Here the CDR3 DNA reads TGTGCCAGCAGTCCCCCGACAGGGGGCCCTGGAAACACCATATATTTT. Encoded protein: CASSPPTGGPGNTIYF.

The rearrangement uses TRBV19 and TRBJ1-2; D ambiguous. Germline values: CDR1 LNHDA, CDR2 SQIVND (reference sequence). Trimming took 8 bases from V and 8 from J, leaving 12 bases between them. The CDR3 has 11 amino acids. The CDR3 DNA reads as TGTGCCAGTTCTACCGCTGGGGGCTACACCTTC. Translating it yields CASSTAGGYTF.

This clone was detected once. The V and J genes are TRBV4-1 and TRBJ1-2, with D possibly TRBD1 on 5 matching bases. V shed 3 bases and J shed 4 bases, with 12 bases lying between them. The germline V gene has CDR1 MGHRA and CDR2 YSYEKL. CDR3 length: 14 amino acids. The CDR3 coding sequence is TGCGCCAGCAGCCACCCCGGGACCTCCTATGGCTACACCTTC. Translation: CASSHPGTSYGYTF.

V and J are TRBV6-5 and TRBJ1-2; D remains unclear. Trimming cost V 7 bases and J 0 bases, with 15 bases left between them. The germline CDR1 and CDR2 sequences are MNHEY and SVGAGI. The CDR3 extends over 15 amino acids. The CDR3 sequence: CASNMDHTTNYGYTF. DNA for the CDR3: TGTGCCAGCAACATGGACCACACCACTAACTATGGCTACACCTTC.

The DNA of the CDR3 is TGTGCCAGCAGTTTAGGACAGGGCTCCTACGAGCAGTACGTC. Its translation: CASSLGQGSYEQYV. This chain uses TRBV6-5 with TRBJ2-7; 8 nucleotides agree with TRBD1. Trimming took 4 bases from V and 0 from J; bases not matched to a gene: 2. The CDR3 runs to 14 residues. Germline values: CDR1 MNHEY, CDR2 SVGAGI.

This clone came up a few times. The CDR3 coding sequence is TGTGCCAGCGACCCCGCAGGGGGCATAAACGGGGAGCTGTTTTTT. This encodes CASDPAGGINGELFF. The V and J genes are TRBV6-5 and TRBJ2-2; TRBD1 matches at 8 bases. The ends lost 8 bases at V and 7 bases at J; junction bases unmatched: 12. The CDR3 runs to 15 residues. Germline V lookup: CDR1 MNHEY, CDR2 SVGAGI.

The rearrangement links TRBV2 to TRBJ2-3; TRBD2 is a possible D gene (5 bases). V lost 2 bases, J lost 4 bases, and 10 bases lay in between. This CDR3 contains 14 residues. Germline CDR1 and CDR2: SNHLY and FYNNEI. The CDR3 DNA reads TGTGCCAGCAGTGAATATAGCGCGGCAGATACGCAGTATTTT. Its translation is CASSEYSAADTQYF.

The chain recombines TRBV6-1 with TRBJ1-1; D may be TRBD1 (5 bases). The CDR3 consists of 14 residues. Trimming took 2 bases from V and 7 from J, leaving 14 bases between them. From germline, CDR1 is MNHNS and CDR2 SASEGT. The CDR3 here is CASSERGAVVEAFF. The CDR3 DNA reads TGTGCCAGCAGTGAACGGGGCGCTGTTGTTGAAGCTTTCTTT.

In this sample, this clone turned up once. The chain carries TRBV7-3 and TRBJ2-2, with TRBD2 identical over 8 bases. The trim removed 2 bases at V and 3 bases at J, leaving 2 bases unmatched. Germline-derived CDR1 and CDR2 are SGHTA and FQGTGA. CDR3 length: 15 residues. CDR3 sequence (DNA): TGTGCCAGCAGCTTACGGGGGGGTTACACCGGGGAGCTGTTTTTT. Protein product: CASSLRGGYTGELFF.

This clone showed up just a few times. The V and J genes are TRBV5-1 and TRBJ2-5; 9 bases line up with TRBD2. The V gene end was trimmed by 3 bases and the J gene end by 5 bases; junction bases not matched to a gene: 5. The V gene's germline CDR1 is SGHRS and CDR2 YFSETQ. The CDR3 has 14 residues. The CDR3 protein is CASSSGTSLETQYF. The CDR3 coding sequence is TGCGCCAGCAGCTCCGGGACTAGCCTGGAGACCCAGTACTTC.

V is TRBV6-5 and J is TRBJ2-1; D assignment may be TRBD1 or TRBD2 (5 bases each). V gave up 0 bases and J gave up 7 bases, with 13 bases separating them. The CDR3 runs 15 residues. Germline V lookup: CDR1 MNHEY, CDR2 SVGAGI. The CDR3 loop is CASSYSRAGINEQFF. In DNA form, the CDR3 reads TGTGCCAGCAGTTACTCGAGGGCAGGGATAAATGAGCAGTTCTTC.

The chain is built from TRBV5-1 and TRBJ2-5; D may correspond to TRBD1 or TRBD2 (5 bases each). The CDR3 is 14 residues long. Trimming left V 8 bases short and J 1 base short, with 15 bases between. Germline values: CDR1 SGHRS, CDR2 YFSETQ. DNA for the CDR3: TGCGCCAGTCAGATGGGGGATTCCCAAGAGACCCAGTACTTC. The encoded protein is CASQMGDSQETQYF.